The 17 T cell receptor beta chains below come from one sample, sequenced in a study of cytomegalovirus exposure and HLA in healthy donors. Sequenced by immunoSEQ multiplex PCR; TCRdb stores in-frame clones only, minus some. The table records roughly 150,000 clones, approximately 90% of them present only once. Sequenced material: PBMCs. These receptors all come from a man in his late teens or twenties in good health and CMV-seronegative.

V is TRBV5-4 and J is TRBJ2-1; 8 bases agree with TRBD1. Looked up from germline, CDR1 is SGHNT and CDR2 is YYREEE (reference sequence). Losses at the gene ends were 4 bases for V and 0 bases for J; bases not matched to a gene: 3. The CDR3 covers 15 residues. CDR3 sequence (DNA): TGTGCCAGCAGCATACAGGGGGGCTCCTACAATGAGCAGTTCTTC. This gives the protein CASSIQGGSYNEQFF.

The chain recombines TRBV30 with TRBJ1-4; D possibly corresponds to TRBD1 (6 bases). Germline CDR1 is GTSNPN and CDR2 is SVGIG (reference sequence). The CDR3 consists of 13 residues. V gave up 2 bases and J gave up 8 bases, with 12 bases separating them. CDR3 sequence reads: CAWSKQGSEKLFF. DNA for the CDR3: TGTGCCTGGAGTAAACAGGGTAGCGAAAAACTGTTTTTT.

The chain recombines TRBV5-4 with TRBJ2-7; TRBD2 agrees at 7 bases. With 4 bases clipped from V and 5 bases from J, the junction kept 12 bases outside the gene matches. CDR1 and CDR2 (germline): SGHNT, YYREEE (reference sequence). The CDR3 contains 15 residues. The CDR3 DNA follows: TGTGCCAGCAGCCTTGTTGGGGGAGGGCCTCACGAGCAGTACTTC. Protein product: CASSLVGGGPHEQYF.

CDR3 loop: CASRGRGSGANVLTF. The CDR3 DNA reads TGTGCCAGCCGGGGTCGGGGTTCTGGGGCCAACGTCCTGACTTTC. The chain employs TRBV6-6 and TRBJ2-6; a weak D match, TRBD2 (5 bases). The germline V gene encodes CDR1 MNHNY and CDR2 SVGAGI (reference sequence). The CDR3 is made up of 15 amino acids. The V gene lost 8 bases and the J gene lost 1 base, with 12 bases spanning the gap.

CDR3 in DNA: TGCGCCAGCAGCAAGGGACAGCAAGGCACAGATACGCAGTATTTT. Translation gives CASSKGQQGTDTQYF. This sequence joins TRBV5-1 and TRBJ2-3; 7 bases align to TRBD1. The CDR3 has 15 amino acids. CDR1 is SGHRS and CDR2 is YFSETQ in the germline V gene. Trimming removed 4 bases from V and 1 base from J; junction bases left unmatched: 6.

The chain recombines TRBV6-5 with TRBJ1-1; 7 nucleotides align to TRBD1. J gave up 0 bases and V 4 bases, and 5 bases lay outside the gene matches. This CDR3 has 15 residues. Germline CDR1 MNHEY, CDR2 SVGAGI. CDR3 in amino acids: CASSSPGTVNTEAFF. CDR3 sequence (DNA): TGTGCCAGCAGTTCCCCGGGGACAGTGAACACTGAAGCTTTCTTT.

The CDR3 DNA reads TGTGCCAGTACCAATCACCGGGACAGGGTCCGGGACTCCAATGAGCAGTTCTTC. Amino acid sequence: CASTNHRDRVRDSNEQFF. V is TRBV19 and J is TRBJ2-1; TRBD1 agrees at 9 bases. The CDR3 has 18 residues. Trimming at V came to 7 bases and at J to 6 bases, leaving 19 bases not matched to a gene. CDR1 is LNHDA, CDR2 SQIVND, per germline (reference sequence).

The chain has TRBV27 and TRBJ2-1, with 7 bases identical to TRBD1. Trimming took 3 bases from V and 0 from J; bases not matched to a gene: 8. The CDR3 length is 17 residues. CDR1 MNHEY and CDR2 SMNVEV come from the germline V gene (reference sequence). The CDR3 DNA is TGTGCCAGCAGTTTTTCTCCGGGACAGAGCTCCTACAATGAGCAGTTCTTC. Translation gives CASSFSPGQSSYNEQFF.

The chain joins TRBV21-1 to TRBJ2-3; TRBD2 was called by the table and not checked on the DNA. TRBV21-1 is a documented pseudogene. The CDR3 covers 15 residues. CDR3 DNA sequence: TGTGCCGGAAGAGGTGGAGATACCCGCACAGATACGCAGTATTTT. Translated: CAGRGGDTRTDTQYF.

This clone was recorded only once. The rearrangement uses TRBV19 and TRBJ2-2; TRBD1 aligns across 9 bases. From germline, CDR1 is LNHDA and CDR2 SQIVND (reference sequence). The CDR3 length is 14 residues. V dropped 7 bases and J dropped 6; count of bases not matched to a gene: 6. CDR3 region: CASNPQGAAGELFF. The CDR3 DNA reads as TGTGCCAGTAATCCACAGGGGGCGGCCGGGGAGCTGTTTTTT.

The V call is TRBV28, the J call TRBJ2-3; D is unclear. Germline V CDR1 and CDR2: MDHEN, SYDVKM. Trimming pared 6 bases from V and 7 bases from J, leaving 14 bases between. This CDR3 is built from 13 residues. The CDR3 region has the DNA TGTGCCAGCAGGCGGCCCCTACTAAATACGCAGTATTTT. Residues: CASRRPLLNTQYF.

The genes are TRBV7-2 and TRBJ2-7; 10 bases are shared with TRBD1. Germline trimming cut 4 bases from V and 2 bases from J; bases unmatched to any gene: 5. CDR3 length: 15 residues. The germline CDR1 and CDR2 sequences are SGHTA and FQGNSA. In DNA, the CDR3 is TGTGCCAGCAGCTCCCCCGGGACAGGGGCCTACGAGCAGTACTTC. This codes for CASSSPGTGAYEQYF.

The rearrangement uses TRBV5-4 and TRBJ1-2, with a tentative D call TRBD1 (5 bases). V was pared by 0 bases and J by 4 bases, with 13 bases between. In germline, CDR1 is SGHNT, CDR2 YYREEE (reference sequence). The CDR3 consists of 15 residues. DNA for the CDR3: TGTGCCAGCAGCTTGGAGGGAGGGGTAATCTATGGCTACACCTTC. As protein: CASSLEGGVIYGYTF.

The chain joins TRBV29-1 to TRBJ1-4; 9 positions agree with TRBD1. From germline, CDR1 is SQVTM and CDR2 ANQGSEA. CDR3 size: 13 residues. The trim removed 6 bases at V and 4 bases at J, leaving 3 bases unmatched. The CDR3 spells CSVLTGGNEKLFF. For the CDR3, the DNA is TGCAGCGTCCTGACAGGGGGTAATGAAAAACTGTTTTTT.

The rearrangement uses TRBV4-2 and TRBJ2-1; 14 nucleotides align to TRBD2. The length of the CDR3 is 20 residues. J gave up 7 bases and V 1 base, and 15 bases lay outside the gene matches. Germline values: CDR1 LGHNA, CDR2 YNFKEQ. CDR3 sequence reads: CASSQGTSGRLGELGNEQFF. For the CDR3, the DNA is TGTGCCAGCAGCCAAGGGACTAGCGGGAGGTTAGGGGAGTTGGGGAATGAGCAGTTCTTC.

The chain recombines TRBV7-9 with TRBJ1-2; the D gene is possibly TRBD1 (5 bases). From germline, CDR1 is SEHNR and CDR2 FQNEAQ (reference sequence). The CDR3 length is 13 residues. Between the trimmed V and J ends, which lost 5 bases and 2 bases, there was a span of 9 bases. The chain's CDR3 is CASSPQENYGYTF. For the CDR3, the DNA is TGTGCCAGCAGCCCACAGGAGAACTATGGCTACACCTTC.

This sequence joins TRBV7-9 and TRBJ2-1; the D gene is possibly TRBD2 (5 bases). Germline CDR1 SEHNR, CDR2 FQNEAQ (reference sequence). This CDR3 is built from 11 residues. The V and J ends lost 4 bases and 8 bases respectively, with 6 bases between them. The CDR3 DNA reads as TGTGCCAGCAGCTCCGGGGATGAGCAGTTCTTC. Its protein product is CASSSGDEQFF.